This note documents a single T cell receptor (beta chain) sequence. Other DNA sequences in the sample encode the same CDR3. The sample originates from a study of shared clonotypes between healthy human individuals. TCRdb keeps only in-frame clones here, not all; method: immunoSEQ multiplex PCR. The table includes approximately 980,000 clones, roughly 72% detected once. This CDR3 region has 13 residues. J was trimmed by 4 bases and V by 4 bases; bases with no gene match: 4. The germline CDR1 and CDR2 sequences are SGHRS and YFSETQ. Source material: memory CD4+ T cells sorted from blood. Noted subset: CD45RA-negative fraction. This chain links TRBV5-1 with TRBJ2-5; 7 bases are a match to TRBD2. This sequence was found in a man aged 18 to 35 in good health. The CDR3 here is CASSPTGGETQYF. The CDR3 DNA is TGCGCCAGCAGCCCAACGGGGGGAGAGACCCAGTACTTC.